This TCR beta chain was captured in a study of blood T cell repertoires in COVID-19. Study information: Whether acute or convalescent, the COVID-19 samples came from the United States, Italy and Spain.

Germline lookup yields CDR1 SGHRS and CDR2 YFSETQ. Unmatched junction bases numbered 6, after V lost 4 bases and J lost 2 bases. This CDR3 comprises 15 residues. Some clones are missing from TCRdb's copy, which holds only in-frame ones; the method was immunoSEQ multiplex PCR. The sample includes around 160,000 clones, around 80% of them seen just once. The chain links TRBV5-1 to TRBJ1-1; TRBD1 matches 9 bases. The clonotype originates from a woman older than 75 with acute or convalescent COVID-19. The sample comprised peripheral blood. The CDR3 DNA reads as TGCGCCAGCAGCCCAGGGGACAGGGAAAACACTGAAGCTTTCTTT. Translating it yields CASSPGDRENTEAFF.